The TCR beta chain described here comes from a study of memory CD4+ T cells and cytomegalovirus serostatus. The CDR3 runs 15 residues. Germline V gene sequence: CDR1 SGHDN, CDR2 FVKESK. V was clipped by 5 bases and J by 7 bases, with 17 bases between them. Comments on this clone: The antigen is unknown.

Whole-study results and caveats: CD4+ memory repertoires contained 67 of 164 reported CMV TCRbeta sequences.

Using immunoSEQ multiplex PCR, the repertoire was profiled, and TCRdb retains in-frame clones only, with some absent. Among about 75,000 clones, just under 80% were seen once, and the ten largest hold 2.5% to 3%. Single viable CD3+CD4+CD8-CD45RO+ cells were sorted as the memory CD4+ T cells. Positive selection with CD4 microbeads enriched total CD4+ T cells. The sequenced material came from memory CD4+ T cells from blood. The chain joins TRBV14 to TRBJ1-4, with D possibly matching TRBD1 (6 bases). The sequence came from an adult in good health and CMV-seropositive. CDR3 coding DNA: TGTGCCAGCAGCGCCTACAGGGACCTTCCTGAAAAACTGTTTTTT. It yields the protein CASSAYRDLPEKLFF.